This TCR beta chain is from a study of T-cell memory formation after mild COVID-19. With respect to this clonotype: What it binds is not known.

Germline CDR1 reads SGHNT; CDR2 reads YYREEE (reference sequence). The CDR3 is made up of 12 amino acids. With 0 bases removed from V and 8 bases from J, the gap between germline ends came to 8 bases. TCRdb recomputed calls from the 5' RACE reads with MiXCR, one row per CDR3 protein. This sample has approximately 290,000 distinct CDR3 sequences, with roughly a fifth found just once. Study outcomes and limitations: Confirmation of SARS-CoV-2 specificity was lacking for second-wave clones peaking day 37. Memory sampled before infection contained some responding clones, suggesting cross-reactive memory joined.

The V and J genes are TRBV5-4 and TRBJ1-2, with no clear D. This TCR derives from a man between 18 and 35 years old who had mild COVID-19 (a few samples of this study predate the infection). Cell type and time point are not known. Sequencing was carried out using PBMCs or a T cell subset sorted from them (not recorded which). CDR3 amino acids: CASSLDEGGYTF. The CDR3 DNA sequence: TGTGCCAGCAGCTTGGATGAAGGGGGCTACACCTTC.